The TCR beta chain under discussion was sequenced for a study of control samples from healthy donors and cancer patients. The germline CDR1 and CDR2 sequences are LGHDT and YNNKEL (reference sequence). The CDR3 has 14 residues. On this clone: At one boundary the junction diverges from the germline segment, which might be a read error.

This table comes from immunoSEQ multiplex PCR, and its TCRdb copy is limited to in-frame clones, with some not included. The repertoire holds about 120,000 clones, with 88% as singletons. The receptor was derived from a woman in her 70s in good health. This sequence joins TRBV3-1 (or the pseudogene TRBV3-2) and TRBJ2-5, with TRBD2 as a possible D gene (5 bases). Sequences were obtained from blood. The CDR3, as DNA: TGTGCCAGCAGCCAACTGGTAGCGCCTCGGAGTTTAGACTTC. This encodes CASSQLVAPRSLDF.